The subject of this entry is one TCR beta chain. What it binds is not known. These data originate in a study of cytomegalovirus exposure and HLA in healthy donors. Trimming removed 5 bases from V and 4 bases from J; junction bases left unmatched: 4. Germline lookup yields CDR1 SGHRS and CDR2 YFSETQ. The length of the CDR3 is 15 residues. Overall study results and limits: What a later analysis reportedly showed was that an Asian-associated ancestry cluster had fewer N-insertions than the approximately 700-donor mean.

PCR used 60 Vbeta primers and 13 Jbeta primers. Sequenced by immunoSEQ multiplex PCR; TCRdb stores in-frame clones only, minus some. The table includes some 150,000 clones, about four fifths detected once. The receptor's source is a man aged 50 or older in good health and CMV-seropositive. The chain uses TRBV5-1 and TRBJ2-3; the match to TRBD2 covers 13 bases. Sequenced material: PBMCs. CDR3 residues: CASRQGLAGADTQYF. In DNA form, the CDR3 reads TGCGCCAGCAGACAAGGACTAGCGGGGGCAGATACGCAGTATTTT.